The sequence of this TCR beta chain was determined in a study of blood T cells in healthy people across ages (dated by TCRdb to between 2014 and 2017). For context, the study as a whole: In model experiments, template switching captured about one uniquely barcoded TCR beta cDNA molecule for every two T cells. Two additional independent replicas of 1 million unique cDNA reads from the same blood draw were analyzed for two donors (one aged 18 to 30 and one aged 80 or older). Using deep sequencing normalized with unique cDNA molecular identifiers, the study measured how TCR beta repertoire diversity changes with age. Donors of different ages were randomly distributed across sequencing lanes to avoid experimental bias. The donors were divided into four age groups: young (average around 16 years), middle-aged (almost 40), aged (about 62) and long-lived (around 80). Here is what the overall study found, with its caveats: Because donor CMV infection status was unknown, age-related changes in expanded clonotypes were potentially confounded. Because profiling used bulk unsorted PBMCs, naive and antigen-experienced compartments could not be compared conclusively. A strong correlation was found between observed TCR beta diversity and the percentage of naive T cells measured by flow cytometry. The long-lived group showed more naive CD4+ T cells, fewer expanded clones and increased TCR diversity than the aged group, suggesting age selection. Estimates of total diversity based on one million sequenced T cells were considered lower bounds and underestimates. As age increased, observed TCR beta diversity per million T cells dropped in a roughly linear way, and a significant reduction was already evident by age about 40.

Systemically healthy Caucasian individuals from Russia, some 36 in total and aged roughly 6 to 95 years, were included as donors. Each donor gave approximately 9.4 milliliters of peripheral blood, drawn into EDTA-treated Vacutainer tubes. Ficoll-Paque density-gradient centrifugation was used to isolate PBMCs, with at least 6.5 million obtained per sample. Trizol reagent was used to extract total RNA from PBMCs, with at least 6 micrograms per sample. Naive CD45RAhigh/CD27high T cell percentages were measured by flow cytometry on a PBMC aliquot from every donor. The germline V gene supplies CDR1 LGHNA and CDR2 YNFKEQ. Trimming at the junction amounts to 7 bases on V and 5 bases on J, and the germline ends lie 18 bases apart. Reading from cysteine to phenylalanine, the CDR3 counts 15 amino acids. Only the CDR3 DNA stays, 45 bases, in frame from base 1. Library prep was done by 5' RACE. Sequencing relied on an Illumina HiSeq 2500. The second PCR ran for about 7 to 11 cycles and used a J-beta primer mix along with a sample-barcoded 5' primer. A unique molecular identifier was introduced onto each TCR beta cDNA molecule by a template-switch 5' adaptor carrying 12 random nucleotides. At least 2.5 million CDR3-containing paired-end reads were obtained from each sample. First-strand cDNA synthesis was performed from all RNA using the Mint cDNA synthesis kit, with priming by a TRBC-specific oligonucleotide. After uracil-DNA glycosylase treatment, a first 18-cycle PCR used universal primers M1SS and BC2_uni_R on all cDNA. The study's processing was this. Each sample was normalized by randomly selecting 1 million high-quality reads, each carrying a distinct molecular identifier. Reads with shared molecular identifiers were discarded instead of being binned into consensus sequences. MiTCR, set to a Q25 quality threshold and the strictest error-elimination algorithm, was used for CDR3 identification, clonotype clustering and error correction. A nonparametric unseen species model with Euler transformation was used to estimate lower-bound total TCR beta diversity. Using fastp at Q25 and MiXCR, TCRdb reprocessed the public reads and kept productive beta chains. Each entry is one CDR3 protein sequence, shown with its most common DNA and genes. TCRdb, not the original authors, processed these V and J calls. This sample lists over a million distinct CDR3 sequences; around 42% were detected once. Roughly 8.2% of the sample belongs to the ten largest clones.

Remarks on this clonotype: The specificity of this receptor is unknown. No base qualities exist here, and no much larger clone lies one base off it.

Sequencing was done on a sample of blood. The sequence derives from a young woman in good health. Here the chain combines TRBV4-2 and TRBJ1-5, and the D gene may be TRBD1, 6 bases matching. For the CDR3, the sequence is CASNPNQGTHQPQHF. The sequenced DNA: TGTGCCAGCAACCCGAATCAGGGGACGCATCAGCCCCAGCATTTT.